The clone carrying this T cell receptor (beta chain) was detected only once. The antigen remains undetermined. The data were produced by immunoSEQ multiplex PCR, yet TCRdb's version contains in-frame clones alone and is incomplete. The data contain 100,000 to 150,000 clones, just under 95% of them singletons. The data stem from a study of OX40 agonist ivuxolimab in advanced cancers. Study summary: There were three patients with partial responses, one having hepatocellular carcinoma and two cutaneous melanoma. General study points: Clonal expansion was among the lowest in partial responders at 0.1-3.0 mg/kg, especially CD8+.

Germline V gives CDR1 ENHRY, CDR2 SYGVKD. V lost 11 bases to trimming and J lost 1 base; unmatched junction nucleotides: 5. The CDR3 runs to 13 residues. The TCR comes from an adult with an advanced solid tumor such as melanoma, head and neck, liver or kidney cancer. Sequencing was performed on CD4+ or CD8+ T cells sorted from blood, taken in a trial of the OX40 agonist ivuxolimab. The chain carries TRBV10-3 and TRBJ1-1; 9 positions agree with TRBD1. CDR3 region: CAGRDRENTEAFF. As DNA, the CDR3 is TGTGCCGGAAGGGACAGGGAGAACACTGAAGCTTTCTTT.